What follows are 12 T cell receptor beta chains derived from one specimen sequenced in a study of control samples from healthy donors and cancer patients (dated by TCRdb to about 2020). The library was made by the immunoSEQ multiplex PCR assay. Imported from immuneACCESS, the table was reduced by TCRdb to in-frame sequences with V and J called. These copies leave out some clones; in studies compared against another copy, an unresolved V gene accounts for under half, and the cause of the remainder is not known. The table for this sample lists 150,000 to 200,000 clones; under 95% of them were counted only once. Jointly, the top ten make up approximately 1.5% of the sample. Material: blood. Receptors were obtained from a woman under 30 in good health.

The genes are TRBV11-2 and TRBJ2-3, with 9 bases matching TRBD2. The CDR3 runs to 19 residues. With V trimmed by 0 bases and J by 0 bases, 10 bases remained unmatched. CDR1 is SGHAT and CDR2 is FQNNGV in the germline V gene. The CDR3 DNA reads as TGTGCCAGCAGCTTAGACTCGACCCGACTAGCGGCTAGCACAGATACGCAGTATTTT. Protein product: CASSLDSTRLAASTDTQYF.

This chain connects TRBV2 to TRBJ2-3, with D uncertain. Per germline, CDR1 SNHLY and CDR2 FYNNEI. This CDR3 has 13 residues. V lost 7 bases to trimming and J lost 3 bases, with 11 bases between them. As DNA, the CDR3 is TGTGCCAGCACCGACACGTTTACAGATACGCAGTATTTT. This translates into CASTDTFTDTQYF.

This clone was counted once. This chain joins TRBV2 and TRBJ1-5; TRBD1 is a possible D gene (5 bases). The CDR3 is 14 amino acids. Trimming stripped 8 bases from V and 6 bases from J, with 17 bases between. Per germline, CDR1 SNHLY and CDR2 FYNNEI. CDR3 in amino acids: CASGDQGSFQPQHF. The CDR3 bases are TGTGCCAGCGGGGACCAGGGAAGTTTTCAGCCCCAGCATTTT.

This chain joins TRBV4-1 and TRBJ2-1; D is uncertain. Trimming stripped 0 bases from V and 7 bases from J, with 13 bases between. CDR1 and CDR2 (germline): MGHRA, YSYEKL. This CDR3 is built from 15 residues. The CDR3 DNA is TGCGCCAGCAGCCAAGATAGGGAATCATGGAATGAGCAGTTCTTC. Translating gives CASSQDRESWNEQFF.

This clone was seen just once. The V gene is TRBV3-1 (or the pseudogene TRBV3-2), the J gene TRBJ1-6; no reliable D call. The CDR3 spans 15 residues. Germline V gene sequence: CDR1 LGHDT, CDR2 YNNKEL (reference sequence). Trimming took 0 bases from V and 8 from J, leaving 11 bases between them. This chain's CDR3 is CASSQDLGMDSPLHF. CDR3 bases: TGTGCCAGCAGCCAAGATCTCGGTATGGATTCACCCCTCCACTTT.

This chain joins TRBV9 and TRBJ2-1; D not resolved. The CDR3 is 12 amino acids. The V gene's germline CDR1 is SGDLS and CDR2 YYNGEE. V lost 7 bases and J lost 8, with 13 bases in between. CDR3 nucleotide sequence: TGTGCCAGCGGGGTTTCGGACGATGAGCAGTTCTTC. It is translated as CASGVSDDEQFF.

The chain combines TRBV18 with TRBJ1-3, with TRBD1 as a possible D gene (5 bases). This CDR3 is 17 amino acids long. V lost 2 bases and J 0 bases, leaving 14 bases between the germline ends. Germline CDR1 KGHSH, CDR2 LQKENI. CDR3: CASSPKTGGDSGNTIYF. CDR3 nucleotide sequence: TGTGCCAGCTCACCAAAGACTGGAGGGGACTCTGGAAACACCATATATTTT.

This rearrangement joins TRBV28 to TRBJ2-3; D is possibly TRBD1 or TRBD2 (5 bases each). Germline V gene sequence: CDR1 MDHEN, CDR2 SYDVKM. The CDR3 has 17 residues. The V end was cut by 4 bases, the J end by 0 bases, with 17 bases between. CDR3: CASSSPLGTASTDTQYF. The CDR3 DNA is TGTGCCAGCAGTTCCCCCTTAGGGACCGCTAGCACAGATACGCAGTATTTT.

The J gene is TRBJ1-6, the V gene TRBV2; D is unclear. Germline values: CDR1 SNHLY, CDR2 FYNNEI. The CDR3 is 15 amino acids. Trimming took off 1 base at V and 5 bases at J, with 9 bases between the two ends. This CDR3 is CASSEDRGNNSPLHF. The CDR3 region has the DNA TGTGCCAGCAGTGAAGATCGGGGAAATAATTCACCCCTCCACTTT.

The chain recombines TRBV9 with TRBJ2-5; TRBD1 matches 10 bases. The CDR3 has 15 residues. The germline V gene encodes CDR1 SGDLS and CDR2 YYNGEE. J was trimmed by 6 bases and V by 0 bases; bases with no gene match: 5. This CDR3 is CASSVGTGGGQTQYF. CDR3 bases: TGTGCCAGCAGCGTAGGGACAGGGGGTGGGCAGACCCAGTACTTC.

J is TRBJ1-1 and V is TRBV7-9; no firm D call. Deletions cut 8 bases from V and 0 bases from J, with 10 bases between. Germline assignment: CDR1 SEHNR and CDR2 FQNEAQ (reference sequence). This CDR3 region has 13 residues. The CDR3 sequence: CASGERVNTEAFF. The DNA of the CDR3 is TGTGCCAGCGGGGAGAGGGTGAACACTGAAGCTTTCTTT.

The chain's CDR3 is CASSGRGAGNTIYF. The CDR3 DNA sequence: TGTGCCAGCAGTGGGAGGGGTGCCGGAAACACCATATATTTT. This chain uses TRBV2 with TRBJ1-3; perhaps TRBD1 as D (5 bases). From germline, CDR1 is SNHLY and CDR2 FYNNEI. The CDR3 is 14 amino acids. V shed 4 bases and J shed 4 bases, with 11 bases lying between them.